This TCR beta chain comes out of a study of cytomegalovirus exposure and HLA in healthy donors. Primers for the PCR totalled 60 Vbeta and 13 Jbeta. Sequencing used immunoSEQ multiplex PCR; TCRdb keeps in-frame clones, though not all of them. This sample's table has 140,000 or so clones. Germline values: CDR1 SGHDT, CDR2 YYEEEE. Trimming took 0 bases from V and 0 from J, leaving 4 bases between them. This CDR3 comprises 15 residues. As concerns this clone: Its matching antigen is unknown. The same CDR3 also results from other DNA sequences found in this sample.

Study conclusions and caveats: Reports indicated that the classifier achieved high specificity and sensitivity in diagnosing cytomegalovirus status. Association with HLA alleles at 0.05 false discovery rate was found for around 17,000 TCR beta sequences in a later analysis.

The clonotype comes from a male donor in good health and CMV-seronegative. The sample taken for sequencing was PBMCs. The chain employs TRBV5-6 and TRBJ2-6, with D unclear. The CDR3 sequence is CASSLAGSGANVLTF. In DNA, the CDR3 is TGTGCCAGCAGCTTGGCCGGCTCTGGGGCCAACGTCCTGACTTTC. The variable domain in full, completed from reference TRBV5-6 and TRBJ2-6, reads DAGVTQSPTHLIKTRGQQVTLRCSPKSGHDTVSWYQQALGQGPQFIFQYYEEEERQRGNFPDRFSGHQFPNYSSELNVNALLLGDSALYLCASSLAGSGANVLTFGAGSRLTVL.